Listed here are 29 T cell receptor beta chains from one sample, sequenced in a study of T cells after yellow fever vaccination. In TCRdb, the 5' RACE reads were re-called with MiXCR into one record per CDR3 protein. The table lists hundreds of thousands of distinct CDR3 sequences, 21% of them singletons, with roughly 16% in the top ten. The source was PBMCs, collected about 21 days after the first yellow fever vaccination. The receptors were gathered from a man aged 18 to 29 who received the YFV17D yellow fever vaccine.

This clonotype was picked up a small number of times. The rearrangement uses TRBV14 and TRBJ2-1; 14 nucleotides agree with TRBD2. The germline V gene has CDR1 SGHDN and CDR2 FVKESK. The CDR3 spans 18 residues. Trimming at V came to 3 bases and at J to 2 bases, leaving 6 bases not matched to a gene. In DNA form, the CDR3 reads TGTGCCAGCAGCCACGGGACTAGCGGGGGCCATACCTACAATGAGCAGTTCTTC. Residues: CASSHGTSGGHTYNEQFF.

This clonotype was detected many times. The V call is TRBV3-1, the J call TRBJ2-5; tentatively, D is TRBD1 (6 bases). Trimming left V 6 bases short and J 1 base short, with 18 bases between. This CDR3 has 16 residues. CDR1 LGHDT and CDR2 YNNKEL come from the germline V gene (reference sequence). CDR3 region: CASRRDQGLGQETQYF. In DNA form, the CDR3 reads TGTGCCAGCAGACGTGACCAGGGGCTAGGCCAAGAGACCCAGTACTTC.

CDR3 nucleotides: TGCGCCAGCAGCTTTAAAGGTTCTGGCACCGGGGAGCTGTTTTTT. Translated: CASSFKGSGTGELFF. The chain uses TRBV5-1 and TRBJ2-2, with D hard to call. The CDR3 is 15 amino acids. Trimming stripped 2 bases from V and 4 bases from J, with 12 bases between. The germline gives CDR1 SGHRS, CDR2 YFSETQ. The variable domain in full, completed from reference TRBV5-1 and TRBJ2-2, reads KAGVTQTPRYLIKTRGQQVTLSCSPISGHRSVSWYQQTPGQGLQFLFEYFSETQRNKGNFPGRFSGRQFSNSRSEMNVSTLELGDSALYLCASSFKGSGTGELFFGEGSRLTVL.

Remarks on this clonotype: A junction boundary mismatches the germline segment, possibly from a read error. V and J are TRBV6-5 and TRBJ2-7; 7 positions agree with TRBD2. The CDR3 runs 14 residues. Germline-derived CDR1 and CDR2 are MNHEY and SVGAGI. The DNA for the CDR3 is TGTGCCAGCAGTTGGAGACTAGCCTCCAACGAGCAGTACTTC. Translating gives CASSWRLASNEQYF.

This clonotype has ten or more counts. The chain recombines TRBV5-1 with TRBJ2-7, with unresolved D. The germline V and J ends were trimmed by 0 bases and 2 bases, with 6 bases remaining between them. Germline V gene sequence: CDR1 SGHRS, CDR2 YFSETQ. The CDR3 has 13 amino acids. This chain's CDR3 is CASSLGGTYEQYV. The CDR3 nucleotides read TGCGCCAGCAGCTTGGGGGGAACCTACGAGCAGTACGTC.

This clonotype has more than one count but fewer than ten. The J gene is TRBJ1-1, the V gene TRBV12-3 or TRBV12-4; D call uncertain. Trimming took 3 bases from V and 0 from J, leaving 11 bases between them. The CDR3 is 15 amino acids. CDR3 DNA sequence: TGTGCCAGCAGTTTGTGGATGGCCATGAACACTGAAGCTTTCTTT. Translating it yields CASSLWMAMNTEAFF.

The rearrangement uses TRBV10-3 and TRBJ2-5; D could derive from TRBD1 or TRBD2 (5 bases each). The CDR3 sequence is 14 residues long. The germline V and J ends were trimmed by 0 bases and 5 bases, with 10 bases remaining between them. Germline CDR1 reads ENHRY; CDR2 reads SYGVKD. In nucleotides, the CDR3 is TGTGCCATCAGTGAGTCGATCAGGGAGGAGACCCAGTACTTC. Translated: CAISESIREETQYF.

This clonotype was counted a few times. The chain carries TRBV7-9 and TRBJ2-3; no firm D call. Trimming took 5 bases from V and 4 from J, leaving 10 bases between them. CDR3 size: 13 residues. Germline CDR1 SEHNR, CDR2 FQNEAQ (reference sequence). Here the CDR3 reads CASSPLGSDTQYF. In DNA, the CDR3 is TGTGCCAGCAGCCCCCTTGGCTCAGATACGCAGTATTTT.

V and J are TRBV4-2 and TRBJ2-2; a possible D gene is TRBD2 (6 bases). Trimming took 0 bases from V and 5 from J, leaving 13 bases between them. The CDR3 is made up of 16 amino acids. Germline V lookup: CDR1 LGHNA, CDR2 YNFKEQ. The CDR3 spells CASSQDPTAGTGELFF. As DNA, the CDR3 is TGTGCCAGCAGCCAAGATCCGACGGCGGGAACCGGGGAGCTGTTTTTT.

The genes are TRBV5-1 and TRBJ2-3, with 9 bases matching TRBD2. CDR3 length: 16 residues. V was pared by 2 bases and J by 3 bases, with 7 bases of the junction left unmatched. Germline values: CDR1 SGHRS, CDR2 YFSETQ. The CDR3 DNA reads TGCGCCAGCAGCTTCCCAGCGGGGGGTGCTACAGATACGCAGTATTTT. Residues: CASSFPAGGATDTQYF.

A few counts support this clonotype. The chain uses TRBV29-1 and TRBJ1-2; TRBD1 matches 7 bases. This CDR3 comprises 13 residues. V lost 7 bases and J lost 0; bases outside the gene matches: 5. The germline V gene encodes CDR1 SQVTM and CDR2 ANQGSEA. CDR3 nucleotides: TGCAGCGCCGGGGACAGACCTAACTATGGCTACACCTTC. Translating it yields CSAGDRPNYGYTF.

The chain uses TRBV3-1 and TRBJ2-1; TRBD2 aligns across 7 bases. The CDR3 has 13 amino acids. Germline lookup yields CDR1 LGHDT and CDR2 YNNKEL (reference sequence). V gave up 4 bases and J gave up 5 bases; unmatched junction bases: 2. CDR3 sequence reads: CASSPRGDNEQFF. In DNA form, the CDR3 reads TGTGCCAGCAGCCCTCGGGGGGACAATGAGCAGTTCTTC.

This clonotype was detected only once. The chain has TRBV12-3 or TRBV12-4 and TRBJ2-3, with a tentative D call TRBD2 (6 bases). This CDR3 is built from 15 residues. Trimming shortened V by 5 bases and J by 2 bases, and 14 bases separated the two germline ends. The CDR3 spells CASSGVAVITDTQYF. CDR3 nucleotide sequence: TGTGCCAGCAGTGGAGTAGCGGTGATCACAGATACGCAGTATTTT.

V and J are TRBV28 and TRBJ2-7; D uncertain. Germline V gene data show CDR1 as MDHEN and CDR2 as SYDVKM. The ends were cut back, 2 bases at V and 0 bases at J, with 8 bases in the middle. The CDR3 covers 14 residues. The CDR3, as DNA: TGTGCCAGCAGTTTAGGGCTACCCTCCTACGAGCAGTACGTC. Translated: CASSLGLPSYEQYV.

The chain links TRBV7-9 to TRBJ1-1; D unresolved. Germline V gene sequence: CDR1 SEHNR, CDR2 FQNEAQ (reference sequence). Trimming left V 1 base short and J 7 bases short, with 7 bases between. The CDR3 covers 12 residues. The chain's CDR3 is CASSLDELEAFF. The CDR3 region has the DNA TGTGCCAGCAGCTTAGACGAGCTTGAAGCTTTCTTT.

The V call is TRBV12-3 or TRBV12-4, the J call TRBJ1-2, with D possibly matching TRBD1 (5 bases). This CDR3 region has 13 residues. V was trimmed by 7 bases and J by 3 bases, leaving 12 bases between them. CDR3 in amino acids: CASTMWGDYGYTF. CDR3 bases: TGTGCCAGCACAATGTGGGGCGACTATGGCTACACCTTC.

The chain is built from TRBV2 and TRBJ1-1, with D unclear. The CDR3 covers 13 residues. Deletions cut 5 bases from V and 10 bases from J, with 17 bases between. Germline V gene sequence: CDR1 SNHLY, CDR2 FYNNEI. The CDR3, as DNA: TGTGCCAGCAGTTTTGAGTCCGACACCTTAGCTTTCTTT. Amino acids: CASSFESDTLAFF.

This clonotype was detected a few times. The chain employs TRBV4-1 and TRBJ1-5; TRBD1 matches 10 bases. The germline V gene has CDR1 MGHRA and CDR2 YSYEKL. The V and J ends lost 2 bases and 4 bases, in that order; junction bases with no gene match: 2. The CDR3 has 15 amino acids. The CDR3 reads CASSQSGQGNQPQHF. The CDR3, as DNA: TGCGCCAGCAGCCAATCGGGACAGGGGAATCAGCCCCAGCATTTT.

The table lists this clonotype with a few counts. This sequence joins TRBV19 and TRBJ2-2; D is unresolved. The CDR3 is 15 residues long. Germline loops: CDR1 LNHDA, CDR2 SQIVND (reference sequence). The V gene lost 5 bases and the J gene lost 2 bases, with 12 bases spanning the gap. The CDR3 bases are TGTGCCAGTAGTTCCCGGATGAGAAACACCGGGGAGCTGTTTTTT. Protein product: CASSSRMRNTGELFF.

In this sample, this clonotype turned up a few times. The chain recombines TRBV7-2 with TRBJ2-5; D remains ambiguous. CDR1 is SGHTA and CDR2 is FQGNSA in the germline V gene. The CDR3 consists of 16 residues. Trimming took 5 bases from V and 3 from J, leaving 19 bases between them. Here the CDR3 reads CASSPNPNGVKETQYF. The CDR3 region has the DNA TGTGCCAGCAGCCCCAACCCAAATGGGGTTAAAGAGACCCAGTACTTC.

The V and J genes are TRBV9 and TRBJ1-3; D ambiguous. This CDR3 spans 16 amino acids. V lost 2 bases and J 0 bases, leaving 12 bases between the germline ends. The germline V gene has CDR1 SGDLS and CDR2 YYNGEE. CDR3 sequence (DNA): TGTGCCAGCAGCGTTGGCAGCGCGACCTCTGGAAACACCATATATTTT. It specifies CASSVGSATSGNTIYF.

The CDR3 DNA reads as TGTGCCAGCAGCTTAGGATTGATTCAGTCTAATCAGCCCCAGCATTTT. This gives the protein CASSLGLIQSNQPQHF. The chain is built from TRBV7-8 and TRBJ1-5; unclear D gene. The CDR3 loop spans 16 amino acids. V shed 1 base and J shed 4 bases, with 14 bases lying between them. CDR1 and CDR2 from the germline V gene are SGHVS and FQNEAQ.

The chain carries TRBV20-1 and TRBJ1-2, with 7 bases aligning to TRBD1. This CDR3 region has 17 residues. Losses at the gene ends were 0 bases for V and 3 bases for J; bases not matched to a gene: 13. Germline CDR1 and CDR2: DFQATT and SNEGSKA (reference sequence). Written as DNA, the CDR3 is TGCAGTGCTAGAGAACCACAGGGGCTCGGACGGTACTATGGCTACACCTTC. Translated, it gives CSAREPQGLGRYYGYTF.

This clonotype has a handful of counts. The J gene is TRBJ2-3, the V gene TRBV15; the D gene could be TRBD1 or TRBD2 (6 bases each). CDR1 LNHNV and CDR2 YYDKDF come from the germline V gene (reference sequence). This CDR3 has 16 amino acids. Trimming took off 0 bases at V and 4 bases at J, with 14 bases between the two ends. DNA for the CDR3: TGTGCCACCAGCAGAGATGGTAACGGGGGCGCAGATACGCAGTATTTT. It yields the protein CATSRDGNGGADTQYF.

This chain uses TRBV6-1 with TRBJ2-6; weak D call: TRBD2 (5 bases). Germline V gene sequence: CDR1 MNHNS, CDR2 SASEGT. The CDR3 has 15 residues. Trimming shortened V by 6 bases and J by 2 bases, and 11 bases separated the two germline ends. The CDR3 nucleotides read TGTGCCAGCAGCCTAACTAGTACTGGGGCCAACGTCCTGACTTTC. Translated, it gives CASSLTSTGANVLTF.

J is TRBJ2-1 and V is TRBV3-1; 8 bases are shared with TRBD2. The CDR3 consists of 14 residues. Germline loops: CDR1 LGHDT, CDR2 YNNKEL (reference sequence). V gave up 1 base and J gave up 9 bases; unmatched junction bases: 5. The DNA for the CDR3 is TGTGCCAGCAGCCAAGCGGGGGGGCCGGGTGAGCAGTTCTTC. It yields the protein CASSQAGGPGEQFF.

This clonotype was detected a few times. The chain joins TRBV6-5 to TRBJ2-4; 9 nucleotides match TRBD2. J lost 12 bases, V lost 4 bases, and 7 bases had no gene match. CDR1 is MNHEY and CDR2 is SVGAGI in the germline V gene. CDR3 length: 13 amino acids. The CDR3 nucleotides read TGTGCCAGCAGTTCTGCGGGGGGGAGTACTCAGTACTTC. Its translation is CASSSAGGSTQYF.

This clonotype was seen only a few times. The chain joins TRBV5-4 to TRBJ2-5; D is possibly TRBD1 or TRBD2 (5 bases each). This CDR3 has 15 residues. Trimming removed 3 bases from V and 5 bases from J, with 17 bases in between. Germline loops: CDR1 SGHNT, CDR2 YYREEE (reference sequence). The CDR3: CASSSTGPVGETQYF. The CDR3 DNA follows: TGTGCCAGCAGCTCCACGGGACCCGTGGGTGAGACCCAGTACTTC.

Only a few counts were recorded for this clonotype. The rearrangement uses TRBV5-1 and TRBJ1-1; D remains unclear. Looked up from germline, CDR1 is SGHRS and CDR2 is YFSETQ. This CDR3 is 13 amino acids long. Trimming shortened V by 5 bases and J by 1 base, and 9 bases separated the two germline ends. Here the CDR3 DNA reads TGCGCCAGCAGGACGGACGAGAACACTGAAGCTTTCTTT. Protein sequence: CASRTDENTEAFF.